This T cell receptor beta chain is drawn from a study of regulatory T cells in long-lasting Graves disease. General study findings and limits: Persistent disease exhibited a predilection for TRBV28, TRBJ1-2 and TRBJ2-5.

J gave up 3 bases and V 4 bases, and 12 bases lay outside the gene matches. The CDR3 sequence is 16 residues long. Germline lookup yields CDR1 DFQATT and CDR2 SNEGSKA (reference sequence). To make TCR beta libraries, researchers used iRepertoire HTBI primers and Arm-PCR of CDR3 regions. Each CDR3 protein gets one entry after TCRdb re-called the multiplex PCR reads with MiXCR. This table holds around 400,000 distinct CDR3 sequences, about 15% found once. Time point meaning: newly diagnosed GD, antithyroid drugs for less than 3 months. Extracted PBMC RNA gave rise to the TCR library. Turning to this clonotype: Its specificity is not known.

Another study also made use of these data, one on T cells in Graves' hyperthyroidism and ophthalmopathy. From that study: Clonotypes that were expanded in thyroid above 0.001 mostly appeared in blood too.

The sample consisted of peripheral blood mononuclear cells (PBMCs), taken at new diagnosis, from a patient treated with antithyroid drugs. The rearrangement joins TRBV20-1 to TRBJ2-4, with 7 bases aligning to TRBD1. The receptor was isolated from a woman aged 35 to 49 with Graves disease. The CDR3 spells CSAIPGQSYYKNIQYF. The CDR3 DNA reads TGCAGTGCTATACCGGGACAGAGTTATTACAAAAACATTCAGTACTTC.